The sequence of this T cell receptor (beta chain) was determined in a study of T cells in Graves' hyperthyroidism and ophthalmopathy. General study points: Stable hyperthyroidism and ophthalmopathy were separated using 13 V-J signatures. In blood, most of the thyroid clonotypes expanded above 0.001 were also present.

Amplified regions were TCR beta CDR3 sequences from RNA transcripts. The HTBI set primed first-round TCR CDR3 RT-PCR. TCRdb redid the calling of the multiplex PCR reads with MiXCR, one entry per CDR3 protein. The table records more than 350,000 distinct CDR3 sequences, around 15% of them present only once. The germline V gene has CDR1 WSHSY and CDR2 SAAADI. Trimming cost V 7 bases and J 3 bases; bases outside gene matches: 5. The CDR3 runs 13 residues. A Clinical Activity Score of at least 3, a NOSPECS grade of at least 4 and a duration under 3 months were recorded in the ophthalmopathy patients. The PBMCs had their origin in around 9.1 ml of fresh peripheral blood. A note on this clonotype: Its antigen is undetermined.

The genes are TRBV10-2 and TRBJ2-5; 7 bases agree with TRBD1. The sequencing sample was made of blood. The receptor was derived from a woman in her fifties or sixties with Graves' ophthalmopathy. This CDR3 is CASMSGGEETQYF. DNA of the CDR3: TGCGCCAGCATGTCAGGGGGAGAAGAGACCCAGTACTTC.